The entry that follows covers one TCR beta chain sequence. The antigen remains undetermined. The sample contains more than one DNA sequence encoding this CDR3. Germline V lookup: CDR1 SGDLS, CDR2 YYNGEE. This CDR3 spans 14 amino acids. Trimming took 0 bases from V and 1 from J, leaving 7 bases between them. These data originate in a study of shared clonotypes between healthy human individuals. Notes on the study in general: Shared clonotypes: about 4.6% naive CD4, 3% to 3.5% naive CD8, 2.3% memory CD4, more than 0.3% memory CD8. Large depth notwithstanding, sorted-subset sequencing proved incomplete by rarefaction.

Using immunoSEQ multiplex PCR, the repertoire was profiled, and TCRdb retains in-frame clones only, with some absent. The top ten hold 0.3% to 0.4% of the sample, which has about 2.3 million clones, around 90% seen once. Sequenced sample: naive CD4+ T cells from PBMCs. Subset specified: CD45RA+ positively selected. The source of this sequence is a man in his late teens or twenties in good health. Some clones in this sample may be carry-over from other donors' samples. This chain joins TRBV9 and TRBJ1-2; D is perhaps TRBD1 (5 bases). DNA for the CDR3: TGTGCCAGCAGCGTAGATAGGGGTAACTATGGCTACACCTTC. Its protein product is CASSVDRGNYGYTF.